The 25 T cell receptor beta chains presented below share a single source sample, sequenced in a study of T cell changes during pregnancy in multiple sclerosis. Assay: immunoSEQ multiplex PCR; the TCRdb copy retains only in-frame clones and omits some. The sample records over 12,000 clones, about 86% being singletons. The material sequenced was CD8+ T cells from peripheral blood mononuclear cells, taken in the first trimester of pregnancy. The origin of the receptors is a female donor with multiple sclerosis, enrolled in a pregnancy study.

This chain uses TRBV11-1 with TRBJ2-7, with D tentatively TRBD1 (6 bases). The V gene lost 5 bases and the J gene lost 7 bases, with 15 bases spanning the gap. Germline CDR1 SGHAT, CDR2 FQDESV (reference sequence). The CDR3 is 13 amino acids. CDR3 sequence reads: CASSPSGEQEQYF. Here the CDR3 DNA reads TGTGCCAGCAGCCCCTCAGGGGAGCAGGAGCAGTACTTC.

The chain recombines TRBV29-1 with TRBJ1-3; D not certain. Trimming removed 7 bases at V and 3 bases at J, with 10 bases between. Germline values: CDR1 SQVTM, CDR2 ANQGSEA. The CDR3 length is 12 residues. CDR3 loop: CSATAGGNTIYF. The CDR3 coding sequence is TGCAGCGCCACGGCGGGTGGAAACACCATATATTTT.

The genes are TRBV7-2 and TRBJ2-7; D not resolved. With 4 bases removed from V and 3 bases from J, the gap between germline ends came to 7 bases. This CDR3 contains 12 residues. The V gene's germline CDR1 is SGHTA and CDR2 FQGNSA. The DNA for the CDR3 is TGTGCCAGCAGCTCGCTAGTCTACGAGCAGTACTTC. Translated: CASSSLVYEQYF. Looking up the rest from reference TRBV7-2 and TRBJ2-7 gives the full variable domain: GAGVSQSPSNKVTEKGKDVELRCDPISGHTALYWYRQSLGQGLEFLIYFQGNSAPDKSGLPSDRFSAERTGGSVSTLTIQRTQQEDSAVYLCASSSLVYEQYFGPGTRLTVT.

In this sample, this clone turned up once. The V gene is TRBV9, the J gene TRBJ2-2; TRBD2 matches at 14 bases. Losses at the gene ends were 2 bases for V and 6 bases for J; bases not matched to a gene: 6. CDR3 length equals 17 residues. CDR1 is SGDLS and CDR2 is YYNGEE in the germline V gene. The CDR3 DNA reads TGTGCCAGCAGCGTCGGGACTAGCGGGGGATTCCCCGGGGAGCTGTTTTTT. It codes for CASSVGTSGGFPGELFF.

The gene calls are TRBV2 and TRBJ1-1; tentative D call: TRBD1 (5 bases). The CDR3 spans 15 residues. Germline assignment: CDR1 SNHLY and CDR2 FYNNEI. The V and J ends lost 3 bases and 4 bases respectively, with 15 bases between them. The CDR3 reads CASSETASRATEAFF. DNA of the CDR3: TGTGCCAGCAGTGAGACAGCCAGCAGGGCCACTGAAGCTTTCTTT.

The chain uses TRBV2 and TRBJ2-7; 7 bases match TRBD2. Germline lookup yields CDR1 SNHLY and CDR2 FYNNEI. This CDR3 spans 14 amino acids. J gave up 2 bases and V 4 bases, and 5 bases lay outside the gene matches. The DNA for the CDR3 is TGTGCCAGCAGTGTCGGGAGGCGGACCTACGAGCAGTACTTC. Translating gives CASSVGRRTYEQYF.

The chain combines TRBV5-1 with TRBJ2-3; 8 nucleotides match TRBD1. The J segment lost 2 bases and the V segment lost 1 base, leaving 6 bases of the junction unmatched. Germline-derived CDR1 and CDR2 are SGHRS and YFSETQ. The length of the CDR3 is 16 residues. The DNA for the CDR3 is TGCGCCAGCAGCTTGTTTCCAGGGGGCCACACAGATACGCAGTATTTT. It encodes CASSLFPGGHTDTQYF.

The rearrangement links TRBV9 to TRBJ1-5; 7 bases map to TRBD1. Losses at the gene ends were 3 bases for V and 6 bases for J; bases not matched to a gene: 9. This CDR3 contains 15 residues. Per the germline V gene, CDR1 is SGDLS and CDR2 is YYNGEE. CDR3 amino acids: CASSAQGGDGQPQHF. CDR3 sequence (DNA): TGTGCCAGCAGCGCCCAGGGGGGAGACGGTCAGCCCCAGCATTTT. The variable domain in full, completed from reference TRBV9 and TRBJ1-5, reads DSGVTQTPKHLITATGQRVTLRCSPRSGDLSVYWYQQSLDQGLQFLIQYYNGEERAKGNILERFSAQQFPDLHSELNLSSLELGDSALYFCASSAQGGDGQPQHFGDGTRLSIL.

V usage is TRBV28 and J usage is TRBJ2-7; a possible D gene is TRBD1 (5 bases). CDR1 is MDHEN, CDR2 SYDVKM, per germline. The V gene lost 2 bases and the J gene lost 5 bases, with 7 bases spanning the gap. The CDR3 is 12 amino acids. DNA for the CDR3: TGTGCCAGCAGTTTAGCAGGGAACGAGCAGTACTTC. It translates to CASSLAGNEQYF.

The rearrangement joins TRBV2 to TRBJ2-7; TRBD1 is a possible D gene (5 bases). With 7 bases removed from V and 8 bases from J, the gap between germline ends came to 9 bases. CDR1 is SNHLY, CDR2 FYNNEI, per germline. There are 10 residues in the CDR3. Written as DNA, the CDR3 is TGTGCCAGCACCGCAGGGAAGCAGTACTTC. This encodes CASTAGKQYF.

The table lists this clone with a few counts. The CDR3 loop is CASSLGQGNTIYF. As DNA, the CDR3 is TGTGCCAGCAGTTTGGGGCAAGGGAACACCATATATTTT. This chain uses TRBV28 with TRBJ1-3, with a possible D match to TRBD1 (5 bases). Trimming shortened V by 3 bases and J by 7 bases, and 10 bases separated the two germline ends. This CDR3 has 13 amino acids. CDR1 is MDHEN and CDR2 is SYDVKM in the germline V gene.

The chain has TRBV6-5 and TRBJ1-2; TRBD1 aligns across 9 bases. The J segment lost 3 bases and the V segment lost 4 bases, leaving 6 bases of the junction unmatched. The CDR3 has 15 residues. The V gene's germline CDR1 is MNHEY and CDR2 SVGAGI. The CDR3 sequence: CASSSTGGADYGYTF. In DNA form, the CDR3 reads TGTGCCAGCAGTTCTACAGGGGGCGCGGACTATGGCTACACCTTC.

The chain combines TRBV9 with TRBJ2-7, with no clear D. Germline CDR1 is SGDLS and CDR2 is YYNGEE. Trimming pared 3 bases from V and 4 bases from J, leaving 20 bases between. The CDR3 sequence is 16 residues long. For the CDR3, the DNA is TGTGCCAGCAGCGCAAGTAGTAGTTCCCAAGATTACGAGCAGTACTTC. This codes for CASSASSSSQDYEQYF.

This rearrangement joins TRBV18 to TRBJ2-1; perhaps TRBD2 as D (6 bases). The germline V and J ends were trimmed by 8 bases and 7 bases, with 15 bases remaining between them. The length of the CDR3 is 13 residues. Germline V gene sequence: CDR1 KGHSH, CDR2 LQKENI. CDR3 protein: CASQRVRGNEQFF. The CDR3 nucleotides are TGTGCCAGCCAGAGAGTCCGGGGGAATGAGCAGTTCTTC. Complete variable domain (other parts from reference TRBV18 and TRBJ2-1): NAGVMQNPRHLVRRRGQEARLRCSPMKGHSHVYWYRQLPEEGLKFMVYLQKENIIDESGMPKERFSAEFPKEGPSILRIQQVVRGDSAAYFCASQRVRGNEQFFGPGTRLTVL.

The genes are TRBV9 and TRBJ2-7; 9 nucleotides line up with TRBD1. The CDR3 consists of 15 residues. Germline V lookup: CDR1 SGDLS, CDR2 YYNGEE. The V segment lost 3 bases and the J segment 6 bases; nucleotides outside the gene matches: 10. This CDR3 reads CASSAKGQGTLEQYF. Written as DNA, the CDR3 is TGTGCCAGCAGCGCGAAGGGACAGGGAACCCTCGAGCAGTACTTC.

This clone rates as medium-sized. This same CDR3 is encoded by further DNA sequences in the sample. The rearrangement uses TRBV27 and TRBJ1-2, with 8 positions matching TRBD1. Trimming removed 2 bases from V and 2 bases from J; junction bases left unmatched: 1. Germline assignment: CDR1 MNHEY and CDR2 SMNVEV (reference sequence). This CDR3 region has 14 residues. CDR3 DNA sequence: TGTGCCAGCAGTTTACAGGGGGCCAACTATGGCTACACCTTC. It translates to CASSLQGANYGYTF.

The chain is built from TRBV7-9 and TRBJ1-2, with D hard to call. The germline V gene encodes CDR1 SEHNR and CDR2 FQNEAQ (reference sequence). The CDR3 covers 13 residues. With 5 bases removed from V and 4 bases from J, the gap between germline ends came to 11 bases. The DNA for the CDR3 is TGTGCCAGCAGCAAAATCCAGCGCTATGGCTACACCTTC. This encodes CASSKIQRYGYTF.

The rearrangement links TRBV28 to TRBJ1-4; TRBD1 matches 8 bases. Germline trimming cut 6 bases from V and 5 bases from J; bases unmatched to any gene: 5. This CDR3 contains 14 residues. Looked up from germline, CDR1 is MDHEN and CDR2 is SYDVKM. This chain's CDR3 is CASSHRGINEKLFF. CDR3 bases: TGTGCCAGCAGCCACAGGGGGATAAATGAAAAACTGTTTTTT. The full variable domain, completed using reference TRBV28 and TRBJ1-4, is DVKVTQSSRYLVKRTGEKVFLECVQDMDHENMFWYRQDPGLGLRLIYFSYDVKMKEKGDIPEGYSVSREKKERFSLILESASTNQTSMYLCASSHRGINEKLFFGSGTQLSVL.

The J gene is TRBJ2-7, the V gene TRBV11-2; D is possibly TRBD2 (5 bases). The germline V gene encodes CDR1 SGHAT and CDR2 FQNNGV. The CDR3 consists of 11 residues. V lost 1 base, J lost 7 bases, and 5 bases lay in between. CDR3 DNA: TGTGCCAGCAGCTTAGGGAGGGAGCAGTACTTC. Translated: CASSLGREQYF.

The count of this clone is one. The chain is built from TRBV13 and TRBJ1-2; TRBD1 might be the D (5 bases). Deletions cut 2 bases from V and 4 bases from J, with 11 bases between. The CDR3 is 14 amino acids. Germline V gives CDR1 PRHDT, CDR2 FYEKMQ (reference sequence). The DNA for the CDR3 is TGTGCCAGCAGCTTATCGGGGGAAGTCTATGGCTACACCTTC. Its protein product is CASSLSGEVYGYTF.

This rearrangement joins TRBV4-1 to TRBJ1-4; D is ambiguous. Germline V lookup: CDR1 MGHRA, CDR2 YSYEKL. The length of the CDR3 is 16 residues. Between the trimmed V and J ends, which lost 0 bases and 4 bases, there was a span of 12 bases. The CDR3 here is CASSQDVGYDNEKLFF. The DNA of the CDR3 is TGCGCCAGCAGCCAAGATGTGGGCTACGATAATGAAAAACTGTTTTTT.

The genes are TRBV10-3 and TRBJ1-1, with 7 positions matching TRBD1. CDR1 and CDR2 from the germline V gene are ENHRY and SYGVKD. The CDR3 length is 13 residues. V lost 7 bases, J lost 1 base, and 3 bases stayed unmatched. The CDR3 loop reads CAITRQGNTEAFF. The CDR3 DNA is TGTGCCATCACTCGACAGGGGAACACTGAAGCTTTCTTT.

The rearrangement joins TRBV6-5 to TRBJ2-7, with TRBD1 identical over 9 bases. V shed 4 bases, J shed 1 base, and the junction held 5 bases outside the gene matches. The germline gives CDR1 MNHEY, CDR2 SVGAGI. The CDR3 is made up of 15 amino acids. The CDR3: CASSLTGGGSYEQYF. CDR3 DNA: TGTGCCAGCAGTTTGACAGGGGGAGGTTCCTACGAGCAGTACTTC.

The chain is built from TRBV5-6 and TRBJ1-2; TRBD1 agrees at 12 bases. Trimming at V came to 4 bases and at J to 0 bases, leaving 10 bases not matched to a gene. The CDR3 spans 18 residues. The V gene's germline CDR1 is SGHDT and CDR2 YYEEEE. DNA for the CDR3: TGTGCCAGCAGCAGCCTACGGGACAGGGGGCCTCCTAACTATGGCTACACCTTC. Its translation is CASSSLRDRGPPNYGYTF.

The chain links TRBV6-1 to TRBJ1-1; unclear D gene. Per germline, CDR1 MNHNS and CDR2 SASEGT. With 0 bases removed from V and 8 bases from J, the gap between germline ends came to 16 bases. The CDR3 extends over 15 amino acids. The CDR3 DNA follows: TGTGCCAGCAGTGAAGCCCCCACAGCACAATGGGAAGCTTTCTTT. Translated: CASSEAPTAQWEAFF.